The rows below give T cell receptor beta chains drawn from one sample of a study of T cell responses to AZD1222 COVID-19 vaccine. The repertoire was sequenced with immunoSEQ multiplex PCR; TCRdb's copy has only in-frame clones and lacks some. This sample has around 120,000 clones, with 70% to 90% found just once. The input for sequencing was peripheral blood, taken 28 days after the second AZD1222 dose. All receptors derive from an adult who received the AZD1222 COVID-19 vaccine. Both conserved end residues are part of each CDR3. Each record gives: V gene, clone size, J gene, D gene, CDR3 DNA, CDR3 protein. A D gene is named only where the DNA matches it firmly. Not all rows give a size; the values are once, few, many and, for expanded clones, a class.

TRBV7-3	NA	TRBJ1-2	TRBD1	TGTGCCAGCAGCGTCGGGACAGGGGGTAGTGGCTACACCTTC	CASSVGTGGSGYTF
TRBV19	NA	TRBJ2-3	NA	TGTGCCAGTAGTACCGGGACGACCACAGATACGCAGTATTTT	CASSTGTTTDTQYF
TRBV30	NA	TRBJ1-6	NA	TGTGCCTGGAGTGTTTTCGGACAGTTAAATAATTCACCCCTCCACTTT	CAWSVFGQLNNSPLHF
TRBV5-3	NA	TRBJ1-1	NA	TGTGCCAGAAGCGGCAATGTGAACACTGAAGCTTTCTTT	CARSGNVNTEAFF
TRBV5-5	NA	TRBJ2-5	TRBD2	TGTGCCAGCAGCCGCAATCCTAGCGGGAGAGAGACCCAGTACTTC	CASSRNPSGRETQYF
TRBV18	NA	TRBJ1-2	TRBD1	TGTGCCAGCTCACCCAGACAGGGTTCCGATGGCTACACCTTC	CASSPRQGSDGYTF
TRBV24-1	NA	TRBJ2-3	TRBD2	TGTGCCACCAGTGACCCCCAGGGGACTAGCGGGAGAGGGCTAGAGGATACGCAGTATTTT	CATSDPQGTSGRGLEDTQYF
TRBV5-1	NA	TRBJ1-1	NA	TGCGCCAGCAGCTTGGGGCAGGCTGACACTGAAGCTTTCTTT	CASSLGQADTEAFF
TRBV11-1	NA	TRBJ1-6	NA	TGTGCCAGCAGCCCGTGGGCCATCGGGAATTCACCCCTCCACTTT	CASSPWAIGNSPLHF
TRBV6-1	NA	TRBJ2-7	TRBD2	TGTGCCAGCAGTGTAGCCGGGACTAGCGGGTTCTACGAGCAGTACTTC	CASSVAGTSGFYEQYF
TRBV24-1	NA	TRBJ2-2	NA	TGTGCCACCTCCCTAATGGGCACCGGGGAGCTGTTTTTT	CATSLMGTGELFF
TRBV7-9	NA	TRBJ2-7	TRBD1	TGTGCCAGCAGCTTAACAGGGGAGAGCTACGAGCAGTACTTC	CASSLTGESYEQYF
TRBV7-9	NA	TRBJ2-6	NA	TGTGCCAGCAGCTTACGAACAGCAGAACTCTCTGGGGCCAACGTCCTGACTTTC	CASSLRTAELSGANVLTF
TRBV6-1	NA	TRBJ1-3	NA	TGTGCCAGCAGTGAAGTCAACTCTGGAAACACCATATATTTT	CASSEVNSGNTIYF
TRBV5-6	NA	TRBJ1-3	NA	TGTGCCAGCAGCGTAAGCTCTGGAAACACCATATATTTT	CASSVSSGNTIYF
TRBV29-1	NA	TRBJ2-2	TRBD2	TGCAGCACGACGCGGGGACTAGCGGGAGGTAACACCGGGGAGCTGTTTTTT	CSTTRGLAGGNTGELFF
TRBV3-1/TRBV3-2	NA	TRBJ2-7	TRBD2	TGTGCCAGCAGCATCCGGGAGGCCCCCTACGAGCAGTACTTC	CASSIREAPYEQYF
TRBV5-8	NA	TRBJ2-3	NA	TGTGCCAGCATCATCGACTACCCCAAGAGCACAGATACGCAGTATTTT	CASIIDYPKSTDTQYF
TRBV28	NA	TRBJ1-2	NA	TGTGCCAGCAGTCAGGGCGTCGATGGCTACACCTTC	CASSQGVDGYTF
TRBV5-6	NA	TRBJ1-6	NA	TGTGCCAGCAGCTTGGTGGGGGAACATTCACCCCTCCACTTT	CASSLVGEHSPLHF
TRBV2	NA	TRBJ1-4	NA	TGTGCCAGCCAGTTGGGGGAAAGGAATGAAAAACTGTTTTTT	CASQLGERNEKLFF
TRBV11-2	NA	TRBJ1-3	NA	TGTGCCAGCAGCTTAGACCCCAGGGCCCGCTCTGGAAACACCATATATTTT	CASSLDPRARSGNTIYF
TRBV20-1	few	TRBJ2-7	NA	TGCAGTGCTAGTGAAGGAGTGTATAACGAGCAGTACTTC	CSASEGVYNEQYF
TRBV5-1	NA	TRBJ2-6	NA	TGCGCCAGCAGCTCCACGACAGTTGGGGCCAACGTCCTGACTTTC	CASSSTTVGANVLTF
TRBV2	NA	TRBJ2-3	TRBD1	TGTGCCAGTTTCGACAGGGGAGGAGATACGCAGTATTTT	CASFDRGGDTQYF
TRBV2	NA	TRBJ2-1	TRBD1	TGTGCCAGCAGCTCGGGACAGAATGAGCAGTTCTTC	CASSSGQNEQFF
TRBV30	NA	TRBJ1-2	NA	TGTGCCTGGTTACCTCAGGGGCTTAACTATGGCTACACCTTC	CAWLPQGLNYGYTF
TRBV6-5	NA	TRBJ1-2	TRBD1	TGTGCCAGCAGTTACACATCGACAGGGGGGAACTATGGCTACACCTTC	CASSYTSTGGNYGYTF
TRBV7-8	NA	TRBJ2-5	NA	TGTGCCAGCGCGGGAACGAGACAAGAGACCCAGTACTTC	CASAGTRQETQYF
TRBV28	NA	TRBJ1-2	NA	TGTGCCAGCAGGACCGGGACGCTTTATGGCTACACCTTC	CASRTGTLYGYTF
TRBV7-9	NA	TRBJ2-3	NA	TGTGCCAGCAGCTTCAGAGACTCCACCCTCTTTAGCACAGATACGCAGTATTTT	CASSFRDSTLFSTDTQYF
TRBV3-1/TRBV3-2	few	TRBJ1-1	NA	TGTGCCAGCAGCCGTTCGTCAGGGTACGGTGAAGCTTTCTTT	CASSRSSGYGEAFF
TRBV5-4	NA	TRBJ2-5	NA	TGTGCCAGCAGCTTGGTGTGGGGGCCCCAAGAGACCCAGTACTTC	CASSLVWGPQETQYF
TRBV7-2	once	TRBJ2-2	NA	TGTGCCAGCAGCTTAGGTCGGGGCCCCGGGGAGCTGTTTTTT	CASSLGRGPGELFF
TRBV6-5	NA	TRBJ2-1	NA	TGTGCCAGCACCCAGGGGTATGAGCAGTTCTTC	CASTQGYEQFF
TRBV6-1	NA	TRBJ2-3	TRBD1	TGTGCCAGCAGCCAGACAGGGGGCCCCACAGATACGCAGTATTTT	CASSQTGGPTDTQYF
TRBV15	NA	TRBJ1-1	NA	TGTGCCACCAGCAGAGGACAGTCCGACACTGAAGCTTTCTTT	CATSRGQSDTEAFF
TRBV4-2	NA	TRBJ2-3	NA	TGTGCCAGCAGGACCTCTAGAGCGGCTAGCACAGATACGCAGTATTTT	CASRTSRAASTDTQYF
TRBV7-2	NA	TRBJ2-2	TRBD2	TGTGCCAGCCCCAAGCGGGAGGGCCGTCTCAGCGAGCTGTTTTTT	CASPKREGRLSELFF
TRBV6-5	once	TRBJ2-1	TRBD2	TGTGCCAGCAGAGCCAGGACTAGCGGGTACAATGAGCAGTTCTTC	CASRARTSGYNEQFF
TRBV28	NA	TRBJ1-5	TRBD1	TGTGCCAGCAGTTTCGGCTTTCGAGGTCGGACAGGGGTCAATCAGCCCCAGCATTTT	CASSFGFRGRTGVNQPQHF
TRBV11-2	NA	TRBJ2-3	NA	TGTGCCAGCAGCCCGAGGGACGGAACTAGCACAGATACGCAGTATTTT	CASSPRDGTSTDTQYF
TRBV18	NA	TRBJ2-3	NA	TGTGCCAGCTCACCACTGACGAACACAGATACGCAGTATTTT	CASSPLTNTDTQYF
TRBV10-1	NA	TRBJ1-2	NA	TGCGCCAGCAGTGATAAAGAGGGGCGGCACTATGGCTACACCTTC	CASSDKEGRHYGYTF
TRBV5-6	NA	TRBJ1-1	NA	TGTGCCAGCAGCTTGGATACCCGCACTGAAGCTTTCTTT	CASSLDTRTEAFF
TRBV12-3/TRBV12-4	NA	TRBJ2-7	NA	TGTGCCAGCAGCTCAGACGGTGGCTACGAGCAGTACTTC	CASSSDGGYEQYF
TRBV27	NA	TRBJ1-2	NA	TGTGCCAGCAGCCCGGCGGGTAGAGCTAACTATGGCTACACCTTC	CASSPAGRANYGYTF
TRBV28	NA	TRBJ1-2	TRBD1	TGTGCCAGCAGTGTGCAGGGGGCGCTCAACTATGGCTACACCTTC	CASSVQGALNYGYTF